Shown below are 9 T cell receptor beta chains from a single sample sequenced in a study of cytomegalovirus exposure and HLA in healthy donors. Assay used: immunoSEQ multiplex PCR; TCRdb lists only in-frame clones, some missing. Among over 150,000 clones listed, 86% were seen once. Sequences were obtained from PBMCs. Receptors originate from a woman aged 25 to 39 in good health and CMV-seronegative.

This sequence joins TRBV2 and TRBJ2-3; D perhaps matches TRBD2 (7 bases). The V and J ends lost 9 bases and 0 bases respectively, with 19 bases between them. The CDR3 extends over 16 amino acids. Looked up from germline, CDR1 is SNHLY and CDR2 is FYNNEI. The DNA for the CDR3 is TGTGCCAGTGACAACGGGGGCGGGGGCAGCACAGATACGCAGTATTTT. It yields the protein CASDNGGGGSTDTQYF.

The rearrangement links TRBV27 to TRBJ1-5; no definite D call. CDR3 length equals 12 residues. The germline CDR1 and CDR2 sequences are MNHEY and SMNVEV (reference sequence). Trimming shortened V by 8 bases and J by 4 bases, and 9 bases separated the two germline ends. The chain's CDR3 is CASGYLNQPQHF. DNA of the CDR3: TGTGCCAGCGGGTATCTTAATCAGCCCCAGCATTTT.

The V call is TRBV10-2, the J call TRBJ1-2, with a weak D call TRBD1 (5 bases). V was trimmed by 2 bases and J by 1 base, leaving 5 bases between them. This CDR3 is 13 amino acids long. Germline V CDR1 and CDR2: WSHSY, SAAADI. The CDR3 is CASSEDSNYGYTF. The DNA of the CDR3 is TGCGCCAGCAGTGAGGACAGTAACTATGGCTACACCTTC.

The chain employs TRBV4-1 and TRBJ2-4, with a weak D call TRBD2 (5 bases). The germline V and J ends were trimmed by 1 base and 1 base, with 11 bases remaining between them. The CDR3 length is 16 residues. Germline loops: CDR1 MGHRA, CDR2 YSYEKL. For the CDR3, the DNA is TGCGCCAGCAGCCAAGTCGGGATAGCCGCCAAAAACATTCAGTACTTC. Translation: CASSQVGIAAKNIQYF.

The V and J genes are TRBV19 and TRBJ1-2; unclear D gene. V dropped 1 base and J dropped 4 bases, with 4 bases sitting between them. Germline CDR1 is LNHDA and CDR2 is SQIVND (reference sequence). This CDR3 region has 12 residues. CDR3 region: CASSIASYGYTF. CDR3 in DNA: TGTGCCAGTAGTATAGCCAGCTATGGCTACACCTTC. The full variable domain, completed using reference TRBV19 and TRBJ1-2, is DGGITQSPKYLFRKEGQNVTLSCEQNLNHDAMYWYRQDPGQGLRLIYYSQIVNDFQKGDIAEGYSVSREKKESFPLTVTSAQKNPTAFYLCASSIASYGYTFGSGTRLTVV.

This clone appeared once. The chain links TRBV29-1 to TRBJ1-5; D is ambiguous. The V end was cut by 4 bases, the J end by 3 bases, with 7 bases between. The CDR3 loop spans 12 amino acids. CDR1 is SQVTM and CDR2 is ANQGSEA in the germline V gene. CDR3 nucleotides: TGCAGCGTTGGCCACGCCAATCAGCCCCAGCATTTT. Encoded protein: CSVGHANQPQHF.

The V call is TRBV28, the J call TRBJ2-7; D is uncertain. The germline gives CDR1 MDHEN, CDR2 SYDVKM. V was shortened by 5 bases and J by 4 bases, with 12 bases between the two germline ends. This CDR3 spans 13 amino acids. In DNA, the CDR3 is TGTGCCAGCAGTAGTAGGCGTCTGTACGAGCAGTACTTC. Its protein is CASSSRRLYEQYF.

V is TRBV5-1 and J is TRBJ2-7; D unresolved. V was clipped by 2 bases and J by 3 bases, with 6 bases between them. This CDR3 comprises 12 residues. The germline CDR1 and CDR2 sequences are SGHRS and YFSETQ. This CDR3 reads CASSFARYEQYF. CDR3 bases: TGCGCCAGCAGCTTTGCTCGCTACGAGCAGTACTTC.

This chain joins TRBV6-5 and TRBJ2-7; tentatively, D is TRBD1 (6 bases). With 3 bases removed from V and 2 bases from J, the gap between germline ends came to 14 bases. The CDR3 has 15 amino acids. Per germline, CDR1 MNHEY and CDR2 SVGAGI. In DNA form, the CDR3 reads TGTGCCAGCAGTTATAACAGGGTTAAACCCTACGAGCAGTACTTC. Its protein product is CASSYNRVKPYEQYF.